These 13 T cell receptor beta chains were all obtained from the same sample, sequenced in a study of a mutant IDH1 vaccine in newly diagnosed glioma. Assay: immunoSEQ multiplex PCR; the TCRdb copy retains only in-frame clones and omits some. The sample lists fewer than 30,000 clones; 75% to 80% were seen once. No antigen has been assigned to these receptors. As for time point: week 5, during vaccination. The investigators gave 300 ug of mutant IDH1 20-mer peptide in each vaccine dose, together with topical imiquimod. The input for sequencing was PBMCs, taken from a glioma patient whose treatment included an IDH1 peptide vaccine. The receptor set was obtained from a man in his forties or fifties with glioma.

The V call is TRBV11-3, the J call TRBJ2-3, with TRBD1 as a possible D gene (5 bases). This CDR3 is 15 amino acids long. Looked up from germline, CDR1 is SGHNT and CDR2 is YENEEA. V lost 2 bases and J lost 6, with 15 bases in between. CDR3 nucleotides: TGTGCCAGCAGCTTATCCCAGGGCGGTTTGGATACGCAGTATTTT. It specifies CASSLSQGGLDTQYF.

This clone came up a few times. CDR3 in DNA: TGTGCCAGTAGTAAAGGCGGCTTGGTCTACGAGCAGTACTTC. As protein: CASSKGGLVYEQYF. This sequence joins TRBV19 and TRBJ2-7; no clear D. This CDR3 spans 14 amino acids. CDR1 is LNHDA and CDR2 is SQIVND in the germline V gene (reference sequence). Deletions cut 4 bases from V and 3 bases from J, with 13 bases between.

DNA for the CDR3: TGTGCCAGCAGTGACAGGACAGGGGCGCGAGAGCAGTACGTC. This gives the protein CASSDRTGAREQYV. The chain has TRBV28 and TRBJ2-7, with 9 bases that match TRBD1. V gave up 5 bases and J gave up 7 bases; unmatched junction bases: 9. This CDR3 comprises 14 residues. CDR1 and CDR2 from the germline V gene are MDHEN and SYDVKM.

This clone appeared a few times. The rearrangement links TRBV5-6 to TRBJ2-3, with TRBD2 matching 11 bases. The V and J ends lost 4 bases and 0 bases, in that order; junction bases with no gene match: 4. The length of the CDR3 is 16 residues. The germline gives CDR1 SGHDT, CDR2 YYEEEE. CDR3 sequence reads: CASSLRLAGSTDTQYF. CDR3 bases: TGTGCCAGCAGCCTACGACTAGCGGGAAGCACAGATACGCAGTATTTT. Supplemented by reference TRBV5-6 and TRBJ2-3, the full variable domain reads DAGVTQSPTHLIKTRGQQVTLRCSPKSGHDTVSWYQQALGQGPQFIFQYYEEEERQRGNFPDRFSGHQFPNYSSELNVNALLLGDSALYLCASSLRLAGSTDTQYFGPGTRLTVL.

The chain couples TRBV5-8 to TRBJ2-1; 8 bases align to TRBD1. The V and J ends lost 0 bases and 7 bases, in that order; junction bases with no gene match: 9. Germline CDR1 and CDR2: SGHTS and YDEGEE. The CDR3 spans 16 residues. The CDR3 sequence: CASSLAQGAIYNEQFF. CDR3 in DNA: TGTGCCAGCAGCTTGGCGCAGGGGGCTATCTATAATGAGCAGTTCTTC.

CDR3 nucleotide sequence: TGTGCCAGCAGCGCACAGGGGAACACTGAAGCTTTCTTT. It is translated as CASSAQGNTEAFF. The V gene is TRBV7-2, the J gene TRBJ1-1; D possibly corresponds to TRBD1 (6 bases). The germline CDR1 and CDR2 sequences are SGHTA and FQGNSA. The CDR3 runs 13 residues. V was clipped by 5 bases and J by 1 base, with 8 bases between them.

The chain recombines TRBV7-9 with TRBJ1-2; weak D call: TRBD1 (5 bases). Germline CDR1 reads SEHNR; CDR2 reads FQNEAQ (reference sequence). The length of the CDR3 is 14 residues. Trimming stripped 8 bases from V and 6 bases from J, with 19 bases between. Here the CDR3 DNA reads TGTGCCAGCCGTTACCTCCAGGGAAAGCATGGCTACACCTTC. As protein: CASRYLQGKHGYTF. Filled out from reference TRBV7-9 and TRBJ1-2, the complete variable domain reads DTGVSQNPRHKITKRGQNVTFRCDPISEHNRLYWYRQTLGQGPEFLTYFQNEAQLEKSRLLSDRFSAERPKGSFSTLEIQRTEQGDSAMYLCASRYLQGKHGYTFGSGTRLTVV.

The rearrangement links TRBV7-9 to TRBJ1-5; 7 bases align to TRBD1. Germline-derived CDR1 and CDR2 are SEHNR and FQNEAQ (reference sequence). V gave up 6 bases and J gave up 2 bases; unmatched junction bases: 4. This CDR3 comprises 14 residues. Here the CDR3 DNA reads TGTGCCAGCAGTTCAGGACAGGGCAATCAGCCCCAGCATTTT. Protein product: CASSSGQGNQPQHF.

V and J are TRBV27 and TRBJ1-1, with D perhaps matching TRBD1 (6 bases). V was shortened by 8 bases and J by 4 bases, with 20 bases between the two germline ends. CDR1 and CDR2 from the germline V gene are MNHEY and SMNVEV (reference sequence). The CDR3 has 15 residues. For the CDR3, the DNA is TGTGCCAGCTGCCAGTTCCGGGGGCAGGTCACTGAAGCTTTCTTT. Protein product: CASCQFRGQVTEAFF.

The CDR3 spells CASGGRWNSPLHF. The DNA for the CDR3 is TGTGCCAGCGGAGGAAGGTGGAATTCACCCCTCCACTTT. This rearrangement joins TRBV9 to TRBJ1-6; D gene ambiguous. Germline assignment: CDR1 SGDLS and CDR2 YYNGEE. V lost 7 bases to trimming and J lost 7 bases, with 12 bases between them. This CDR3 has 13 amino acids.

This clone was seen once. The chain links TRBV6-5 to TRBJ1-1; TRBD1 might be the D (5 bases). The CDR3 is 12 residues long. Trimming shortened V by 5 bases and J by 11 bases, and 15 bases separated the two germline ends. Germline values: CDR1 MNHEY, CDR2 SVGAGI. CDR3 nucleotides: TGTGCCAGCAGTATAAACCGGGACGAGGCTTTCTTT. Amino acid sequence: CASSINRDEAFF.

The chain links TRBV19 to TRBJ2-7, with D uncertain. The V end was cut by 0 bases, the J end by 2 bases, with 8 bases between. Germline CDR1 and CDR2: LNHDA and SQIVND (reference sequence). The CDR3 spans 14 residues. The CDR3 region has the DNA TGTGCCAGTAGTATAGACAGGTCACCCTACGAGCAGTACTTC. Residues: CASSIDRSPYEQYF.

This CDR3 is CASSLTGDQETQYF. The CDR3 region has the DNA TGTGCCAGCAGTTTAACGGGGGACCAAGAGACCCAGTACTTC. This chain uses TRBV28 with TRBJ2-5, with D maybe TRBD2 (6 bases). Germline V lookup: CDR1 MDHEN, CDR2 SYDVKM. This CDR3 is 14 amino acids long. V was shortened by 2 bases and J by 0 bases, with 7 bases between the two germline ends.